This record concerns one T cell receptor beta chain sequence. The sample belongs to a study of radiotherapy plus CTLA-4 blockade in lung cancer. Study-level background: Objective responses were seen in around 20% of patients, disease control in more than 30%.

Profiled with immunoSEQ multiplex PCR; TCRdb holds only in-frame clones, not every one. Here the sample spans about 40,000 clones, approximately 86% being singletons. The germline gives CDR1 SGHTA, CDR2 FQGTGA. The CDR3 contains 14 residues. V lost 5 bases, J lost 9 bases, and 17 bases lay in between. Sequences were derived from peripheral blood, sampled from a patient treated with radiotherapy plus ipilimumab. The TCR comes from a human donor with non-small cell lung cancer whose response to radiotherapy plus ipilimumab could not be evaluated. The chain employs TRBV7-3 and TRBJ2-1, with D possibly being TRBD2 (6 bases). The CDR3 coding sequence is TGTGCCAGCAGCCGCAGCGGGTCTGAAACTGAGCAGTTCTTC. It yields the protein CASSRSGSETEQFF.